The 16 T cell receptor beta chains listed next were all sequenced from one sample in a study of shared clonotypes between healthy human individuals. The data were produced by immunoSEQ multiplex PCR, yet TCRdb's version contains in-frame clones alone and is incomplete. Of 850,000 to 1,100,000 clones listed, approximately 75% are singletons. Sequences were obtained from memory CD4+ T cells from PBMCs. Subset noted: CD45RA-negative fraction. The source of these receptors is a man aged 18 to 35 in good health. Some clones in this sample may be carry-over from other donors' samples.

The chain is built from TRBV5-1 and TRBJ2-7; D is uncertain. CDR3 length: 14 residues. Deletions cut 0 bases from V and 1 base from J, with 8 bases between. Germline lookup yields CDR1 SGHRS and CDR2 YFSETQ. CDR3 nucleotide sequence: TGCGCCAGCAGCTTGGCTACAACGTCCTACGAGCAGTACTTC. Translation: CASSLATTSYEQYF.

The gene calls are TRBV7-3 and TRBJ2-7, with D perhaps matching TRBD2 (6 bases). Trimming took 0 bases from V and 1 from J, leaving 10 bases between them. The length of the CDR3 is 15 residues. Germline CDR1 is SGHTA and CDR2 is FQGTGA. Here the CDR3 DNA reads TGTGCCAGCAGCTTAACTAGCGGAATATCCTACGAGCAGTACTTC. Its protein is CASSLTSGISYEQYF. Full variable domain (rest looked up from reference TRBV7-3 and TRBJ2-7): GAGVSQTPSNKVTEKGKYVELRCDPISGHTALYWYRQSLGQGPEFLIYFQGTGAADDSGLPNDRFFAVRPEGSVSTLKIQRTERGDSAVYLCASSLTSGISYEQYFGPGTRLTVT.

The chain links TRBV7-2 to TRBJ2-5; tentative D call: TRBD2 (5 bases). V dropped 5 bases and J dropped 0 bases, with 7 bases sitting between them. The CDR3 loop spans 13 amino acids. The V gene's germline CDR1 is SGHTA and CDR2 FQGNSA. Here the CDR3 DNA reads TGTGCCAGCAGCATGACTAACCAAGAGACCCAGTACTTC. It is translated as CASSMTNQETQYF.

The table lists this clone with a count of one. V usage is TRBV7-3 and J usage is TRBJ2-3; D might be TRBD2 (5 bases). V lost 5 bases, J lost 1 base, and 7 bases lay in between. The CDR3 has 13 amino acids. CDR1 and CDR2 (germline): SGHTA, FQGTGA. This CDR3 reads CASSRGGTDTQYF. The DNA for the CDR3 is TGTGCCAGCAGCCGGGGTGGCACAGATACGCAGTATTTT.

The J gene is TRBJ2-1, the V gene TRBV11-3; TRBD2 matches 9 bases. V shed 5 bases and J 8 bases; nucleotides not matched to a gene: 10. CDR1 is SGHNT and CDR2 is YENEEA in the germline V gene. CDR3 length equals 15 residues. In DNA form, the CDR3 reads TGTGCCAGCAGCCAAGGGAGCGGGAGGAACGATGAGCAGTTCTTC. Its translation is CASSQGSGRNDEQFF.

The chain has TRBV10-3 and TRBJ1-1; 7 bases agree with TRBD1. The CDR3 has 15 residues. The V gene's germline CDR1 is ENHRY and CDR2 SYGVKD. Unmatched junction bases numbered 7, after V lost 0 bases and J lost 6 bases. The CDR3 region has the DNA TGTGCCATCAGTGAGTCGTACAGGGGCGGATCTGAAGCTTTCTTT. This translates into CAISESYRGGSEAFF.

This clone was seen a single time. The gene calls are TRBV6-6 and TRBJ2-7; the D is unclear. The germline V and J ends were trimmed by 5 bases and 7 bases, with 18 bases remaining between them. Germline CDR1 MNHNY, CDR2 SVGAGI (reference sequence). The CDR3 runs 14 residues. CDR3 DNA sequence: TGTGCCAGCAGTCTTGGGGTCCGTACGTGGGAGCAGTACTTC. It yields the protein CASSLGVRTWEQYF.

The chain links TRBV19 to TRBJ2-1; TRBD2 aligns across 10 bases. Trimming took 6 bases from V and 10 from J; bases not matched to a gene: 9. CDR1 is LNHDA and CDR2 is SQIVND in the germline V gene (reference sequence). CDR3 length equals 14 residues. CDR3 protein: CASRTAGGFGEQFF. CDR3 nucleotides: TGTGCCAGTAGGACAGCGGGAGGGTTCGGGGAGCAGTTCTTC. Looking up the rest from reference TRBV19 and TRBJ2-1 gives the full variable domain: DGGITQSPKYLFRKEGQNVTLSCEQNLNHDAMYWYRQDPGQGLRLIYYSQIVNDFQKGDIAEGYSVSREKKESFPLTVTSAQKNPTAFYLCASRTAGGFGEQFFGPGTRLTVL.

DNA for the CDR3: TGTGCCAGCAGCTTAAATCGAGGCGGAAGACGCTCCTACAATGAGCAGTTCTTC. This encodes CASSLNRGGRRSYNEQFF. The V and J genes are TRBV7-9 and TRBJ2-1; D not resolved. V lost 2 bases and J lost 0, with 17 bases in between. CDR3 size: 18 residues. Germline V gives CDR1 SEHNR, CDR2 FQNEAQ (reference sequence). Together with reference TRBV7-9 and TRBJ2-1, the CDR3 gives the full variable domain: DTGVSQNPRHKITKRGQNVTFRCDPISEHNRLYWYRQTLGQGPEFLTYFQNEAQLEKSRLLSDRFSAERPKGSFSTLEIQRTEQGDSAMYLCASSLNRGGRRSYNEQFFGPGTRLTVL.

This chain links TRBV28 with TRBJ2-1, with D perhaps matching TRBD2 (5 bases). The CDR3 is made up of 15 amino acids. Germline V gives CDR1 MDHEN, CDR2 SYDVKM. Trimming cost V 2 bases and J 6 bases, with 14 bases left between them. CDR3 in DNA: TGTGCCAGCAGTTTACGGGGTACTCGGAGCAATGAGCAGTTCTTC. It yields the protein CASSLRGTRSNEQFF.

This chain joins TRBV7-6 and TRBJ2-1, with D tentatively TRBD1 (6 bases). Germline CDR1 and CDR2: SGHVS and FNYEAQ. Trimming took 5 bases from V and 9 from J, leaving 14 bases between them. The CDR3 length is 13 residues. The CDR3 protein is CASSAQQGTEQFF. For the CDR3, the DNA is TGTGCCAGCAGCGCCCAACAGGGCACTGAGCAGTTCTTC.

The chain joins TRBV7-9 to TRBJ2-7; tentatively, D is TRBD1 (6 bases). Trimming pared 1 base from V and 0 bases from J, leaving 19 bases between. The CDR3 covers 18 residues. CDR1 and CDR2 from the germline V gene are SEHNR and FQNEAQ (reference sequence). CDR3 in DNA: TGTGCCAGCAGCTTAGTTATGGCGAGGGCAGGGGACTCCTACGAGCAGTACTTC. This codes for CASSLVMARAGDSYEQYF.

V is TRBV2 and J is TRBJ1-5; D is undetermined. Trimming shortened V by 1 base and J by 10 bases, and 14 bases separated the two germline ends. This CDR3 is built from 14 residues. The germline V gene has CDR1 SNHLY and CDR2 FYNNEI. The DNA for the CDR3 is TGTGCCAGCAGTGAAGATGGATCCGGCGGTCCCCAGCATTTT. Encoded protein: CASSEDGSGGPQHF.

The chain recombines TRBV5-6 with TRBJ2-5; D remains unclear. The CDR3 has 13 amino acids. The V gene's germline CDR1 is SGHDT and CDR2 YYEEEE. V was trimmed by 5 bases and J by 4 bases, leaving 12 bases between them. The CDR3 nucleotides are TGTGCCAGCAGTCCGAGCCCCAGAGAGACCCAGTACTTC. Translation gives CASSPSPRETQYF.

This chain links TRBV10-1 with TRBJ1-5; D is ambiguous. In germline, CDR1 is WNHNN, CDR2 SYGVQD (reference sequence). V lost 3 bases and J 4 bases, leaving 25 bases between the germline ends. The CDR3 covers 19 residues. The CDR3 nucleotides are TGCGCCAGCAGTGATACGGGCGCAGGCCCTAATCCCCCTAATCAGCCCCAGCATTTT. Its protein product is CASSDTGAGPNPPNQPQHF.

The gene calls are TRBV19 and TRBJ2-3, with D maybe TRBD2 (7 bases). Germline V gene lookup returns CDR1 LNHDA and CDR2 SQIVND (reference sequence). Trimming left V 3 bases short and J 3 bases short, with 13 bases between. This CDR3 contains 15 residues. The DNA of the CDR3 is TGTGCCAGTAGTATTGAAGGGGGAGGGACAGATACGCAGTATTTT. Translating it yields CASSIEGGGTDTQYF. The entire variable domain, with the rest obtained from reference TRBV19 and TRBJ2-3, is as follows: DGGITQSPKYLFRKEGQNVTLSCEQNLNHDAMYWYRQDPGQGLRLIYYSQIVNDFQKGDIAEGYSVSREKKESFPLTVTSAQKNPTAFYLCASSIEGGGTDTQYFGPGTRLTVL.